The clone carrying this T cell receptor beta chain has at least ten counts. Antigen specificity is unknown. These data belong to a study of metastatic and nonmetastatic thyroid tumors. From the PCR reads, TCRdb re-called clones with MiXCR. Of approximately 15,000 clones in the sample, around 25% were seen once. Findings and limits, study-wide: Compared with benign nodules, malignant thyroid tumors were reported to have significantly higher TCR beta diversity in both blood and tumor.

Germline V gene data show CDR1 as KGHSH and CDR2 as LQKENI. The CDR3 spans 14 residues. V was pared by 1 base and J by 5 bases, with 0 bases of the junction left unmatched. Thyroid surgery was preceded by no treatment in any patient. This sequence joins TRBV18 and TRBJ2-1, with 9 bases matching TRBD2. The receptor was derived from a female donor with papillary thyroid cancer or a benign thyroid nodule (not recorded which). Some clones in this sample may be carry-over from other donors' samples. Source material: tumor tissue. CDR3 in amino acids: CASSPLAGDNEQFF. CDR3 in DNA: TGTGCCAGCTCACCACTAGCGGGAGACAATGAGCAGTTCTTC.